Listed below are T cell receptor beta chains from one sample, sequenced in a study of blood T cell repertoires in COVID-19. Here immunoSEQ multiplex PCR was the method, and the copy in TCRdb shows in-frame clones only, minus some. The profile shows around 400,000 clones, about nine tenths of them singletons. The material sequenced was PBMCs or T cells enriched from blood (not recorded which). These receptors all stem from a middle-aged woman who had been exposed to COVID-19. The CDR3 runs from the conserved cysteine through the conserved F or W. Each record gives: CDR3 DNA, CDR3 protein, J gene, D gene, V gene, clone size. D genes are given only for firm matches. Clone size is shown for a subset of rows, as once, few, many or a class of expanded clone.

CDR3 DNA: TGTGCCAGTAGGGCGACAGGGAAACGGGATGGCTACACCTTC; CDR3 protein: CASRATGKRDGYTF; J gene: TRBJ1-2; D gene: TRBD1; V gene: TRBV19; clone size: once
CDR3 DNA: TGTGCCAGCAGTGAACTGCAGGGGTCGGTCTACGAGCAGTACTTC; CDR3 protein: CASSELQGSVYEQYF; J gene: TRBJ2-7; D gene: NA; V gene: TRBV6-1; clone size: NA
CDR3 DNA: TGTGCCAGCAGTTTGGGACAGGGGACCGGGGAGCTGTTTTTT; CDR3 protein: CASSLGQGTGELFF; J gene: TRBJ2-2; D gene: TRBD1; V gene: TRBV6-4; clone size: NA
CDR3 DNA: TGTGCCAGCTCACCAACAGGGGATGGGAACTATGGCTACACCTTC; CDR3 protein: CASSPTGDGNYGYTF; J gene: TRBJ1-2; D gene: TRBD1; V gene: TRBV18; clone size: NA
CDR3 DNA: TGTGCCAGCAGCCAACAGGGGGCGAGGACTGAAGCTTTCTTT; CDR3 protein: CASSQQGARTEAFF; J gene: TRBJ1-1; D gene: TRBD1; V gene: TRBV6-6; clone size: NA
CDR3 DNA: TGTGCCAGTCGCGAACCGGACAGGGGGTGGAATTCACCCCTCCACTTT; CDR3 protein: CASREPDRGWNSPLHF; J gene: TRBJ1-6; D gene: TRBD1; V gene: TRBV19; clone size: NA
CDR3 DNA: TGCGCCAGCAGCTCGATTGGGACAGCCCCCCGGGGCGCTGAAGCTTTCTTT; CDR3 protein: CASSSIGTAPRGAEAFF; J gene: TRBJ1-1; D gene: TRBD1; V gene: TRBV5-1; clone size: NA
CDR3 DNA: TGTGCCAGCAGCTGGCAGGGGGGCTATGTCAATGAGCAGTTCTTC; CDR3 protein: CASSWQGGYVNEQFF; J gene: TRBJ2-1; D gene: NA; V gene: TRBV7-6; clone size: NA
CDR3 DNA: TGTGCCAGCAGTGCAACAGGGGTGAGAGGCTACACCTTC; CDR3 protein: CASSATGVRGYTF; J gene: TRBJ1-2; D gene: TRBD1; V gene: TRBV27; clone size: NA
CDR3 DNA: TGTGCCAGCAGCAACAGGGCTAGAGCTTTCTTT; CDR3 protein: CASSNRARAFF; J gene: TRBJ1-1; D gene: NA; V gene: TRBV6-5; clone size: NA
CDR3 DNA: TGTGCCAGCAGTTCCGCCCAGGGGAATAAGGAGACCCAGTACTTC; CDR3 protein: CASSSAQGNKETQYF; J gene: TRBJ2-5; D gene: NA; V gene: TRBV27; clone size: NA
CDR3 DNA: TGTGCCACCATAGAGCCGTTCTATGGCTACACCTTC; CDR3 protein: CATIEPFYGYTF; J gene: TRBJ1-2; D gene: NA; V gene: TRBV24-1; clone size: NA
CDR3 DNA: TGCGCCAGCAGCTTGTCCGGGTCCCTCGACAATGAGCAGTTCTTC; CDR3 protein: CASSLSGSLDNEQFF; J gene: TRBJ2-1; D gene: NA; V gene: TRBV5-1; clone size: NA
CDR3 DNA: TGTGCCAGCAGCGTAGGAGCAGGTAGCGTAAAGGCCAAAAACATTCAGTACTTC; CDR3 protein: CASSVGAGSVKAKNIQYF; J gene: TRBJ2-4; D gene: NA; V gene: TRBV9; clone size: NA
CDR3 DNA: TGTGCCAGCAGCTTATTTCAACGGCAGGGTCTCACAGATACGCAGTATTTT; CDR3 protein: CASSLFQRQGLTDTQYF; J gene: TRBJ2-3; D gene: NA; V gene: TRBV11-3; clone size: NA
CDR3 DNA: TGTGCCAGCACCTTAGGGGACAATGAGCAGTTCTTC; CDR3 protein: CASTLGDNEQFF; J gene: TRBJ2-1; D gene: NA; V gene: TRBV25-1; clone size: NA
CDR3 DNA: TGTGCCAGCTCACCTGACCAGGAAGCTAACTATGGCTACACCTTC; CDR3 protein: CASSPDQEANYGYTF; J gene: TRBJ1-2; D gene: NA; V gene: TRBV18; clone size: NA
CDR3 DNA: TGTGCCAGCAGTCTCAGAAATACCGGGGAGCTGTTTTTT; CDR3 protein: CASSLRNTGELFF; J gene: TRBJ2-2; D gene: NA; V gene: TRBV12-3/TRBV12-4; clone size: NA
CDR3 DNA: TGCGCCAGCAGCCAAGACAGGGGCTCTGGAAACACCATATATTTT; CDR3 protein: CASSQDRGSGNTIYF; J gene: TRBJ1-3; D gene: NA; V gene: TRBV4-3; clone size: NA
CDR3 DNA: TGTGCCAGCAGTTTGACGGGACAAACTGAAGCTTTCTTT; CDR3 protein: CASSLTGQTEAFF; J gene: TRBJ1-1; D gene: NA; V gene: TRBV12-3/TRBV12-4; clone size: NA
CDR3 DNA: TGTGCCAGCAGCTTCCGGGGGACTAGAGCGGGGGAGGATTCCATGCAGTTCTTC; CDR3 protein: CASSFRGTRAGEDSMQFF; J gene: TRBJ2-1; D gene: TRBD2; V gene: TRBV7-2; clone size: NA
CDR3 DNA: TGTGCCAGCTCACCATGGACAGGGGGCGACTATGGCTACACCTTC; CDR3 protein: CASSPWTGGDYGYTF; J gene: TRBJ1-2; D gene: TRBD1; V gene: TRBV18; clone size: NA
CDR3 DNA: TGCGCCAGCAGCTTGACTAGCGGGGCCGCCTACAATGAGCAGTTCTTC; CDR3 protein: CASSLTSGAAYNEQFF; J gene: TRBJ2-1; D gene: TRBD2; V gene: TRBV5-1; clone size: NA
CDR3 DNA: TGCAGTGCTAGTTCTAGCACAGATACGCAGTATTTT; CDR3 protein: CSASSSTDTQYF; J gene: TRBJ2-3; D gene: NA; V gene: TRBV20-1; clone size: NA
CDR3 DNA: TGTGCCAGCAGCTCAACTCCCCTGGGACAGGTCAATCAGCCCCAGCATTTT; CDR3 protein: CASSSTPLGQVNQPQHF; J gene: TRBJ1-5; D gene: TRBD1; V gene: TRBV7-9; clone size: few